The T cell receptor (beta chain) under discussion was sequenced for a study of cytomegalovirus exposure and HLA in healthy donors. Whole-study context: HLA-typed donors contributed some 83 million unique TCRs, which were held in an early data release. Points from the study as a whole: The analysis excluded some indistinguishable V segments, including TRBV6-2 and TRBV6-3. A link between a missense DCLRE1C variant and TCR beta V- and J-gene trimming emerged from a later analysis.

The donors gave bone marrow, and they were healthy. The PCR contained 60 Vbeta and 13 Jbeta primers. Some clones are missing from TCRdb's copy, which holds only in-frame ones; the method was immunoSEQ multiplex PCR. The sample lists more than 200,000 clones; 83% were seen once. This clone was observed a few times. Its target is unknown. CDR1 and CDR2 (germline): SGHNT, YYREEE (reference sequence). The junction had 13 bases not matched to a gene; V was cut back by 4 bases and J by 6 bases. The CDR3 covers 16 residues. The chain employs TRBV5-4 and TRBJ1-1; 9 bases fit TRBD1. Input material: PBMCs. This clonotype was obtained from a girl under 18 in good health and CMV-seronegative. The CDR3 nucleotides are TGTGCCAGCAGCATGCCTGCGGGACAGGGTAGGGCTGAAGCTTTCTTT. Encoded protein: CASSMPAGQGRAEAFF.